This TCR beta chain was identified during a study of blood T cell repertoires in COVID-19. The ends lost 4 bases at V and 5 bases at J; junction bases unmatched: 5. The CDR3 runs 13 residues. Germline V lookup: CDR1 SGHDT, CDR2 YYEEEE. Participants spanned ages about 18 to 100 years and resided in 20 to 30 US areas. As originally analysed: For nucleated cells, counts were estimated from reference gene primer amplification. Sequencing was performed with immunoSEQ multiplex PCR; in TCRdb, only in-frame clones are kept and a portion is missing. For V, J and clone size, that table is used; D and trimming come from the DNA. The sample has about 270,000 clones, more than 70% seen once; the top ten hold around 1.3%.

The chain employs TRBV5-6 and TRBJ1-2; 7 nucleotides agree with TRBD1. This TCR came from a woman aged 40 to 55 with acute COVID-19. The sample taken for sequencing was PBMCs or T cells enriched from blood (not recorded which). This CDR3 reads CASSPGQTYGYTF. The CDR3 DNA reads as TGTGCCAGCAGCCCGGGACAGACATATGGCTACACCTTC.